This is a list of T cell receptor beta chains from one sample in a study of OX40 agonist ivuxolimab in advanced cancers. Clones were sequenced by immunoSEQ multiplex PCR, and TCRdb holds only the in-frame ones, with some missing. Of 55,000 to 80,000 clones listed, around 85% are singletons. The material was CD4+ or CD8+ T cells sorted from blood, obtained in a trial of the OX40 agonist ivuxolimab. These receptors all come from an adult with an advanced solid tumor such as melanoma, head and neck, liver or kidney cancer. The CDR3 runs from the conserved cysteine through the conserved F or W. A D gene is named only where the DNA matches it firmly. Part of the rows lack a size; the others show once, few, many or a class for expanded clones.

- TRBJ2-7 - TRBV5-1 CASSPNPGADYEQYF TGCGCCAGCAGCCCCAACCCGGGGGCGGACTACGAGCAGTACTTC
once TRBJ1-5 - TRBV10-2 CASSESKWQPQHF TGCGCCAGCAGTGAGTCGAAATGGCAGCCCCAGCATTTT
- TRBJ1-4 - TRBV4-1 CASSQGTGATNEKLFF TGCGCCAGCAGCCAAGGAACGGGGGCAACTAATGAAAAACTGTTTTTT
- TRBJ1-6 - TRBV25-1 CASRDNSYNSPLHF TGTGCCAGCAGGGATAACTCCTATAATTCACCCCTCCACTTT
once TRBJ1-1 - TRBV6-1 CASSEGGRGEAFF TGTGCCAGCAGTGAAGGGGGCAGGGGTGAAGCTTTCTTT
- TRBJ2-6 - TRBV9 CASSSQVTGANVLTF TGTGCCAGCAGCTCCCAGGTCACTGGGGCCAACGTCCTGACTTTC
- TRBJ2-2 TRBD2 TRBV7-8 CASSPSGGTTGELFF TGTGCCAGCAGCCCTAGCGGGGGAACCACCGGGGAGCTGTTTTTT
- TRBJ1-2 - TRBV30 CACLIGPVAFTF TGTGCCTGTTTAATCGGTCCAGTGGCCTTTACCTTC
few TRBJ2-4 - TRBV10-1 CASSDNPQGAKNIQYF TGCGCCAGCAGTGACAACCCGCAGGGGGCCAAAAACATTCAGTACTTC
- TRBJ2-5 TRBD2 TRBV7-2 CASSLALAGAQETQYF TGTGCCAGCAGCTTAGCGCTAGCGGGGGCCCAAGAGACCCAGTACTTC
- TRBJ2-3 - TRBV14 CASSPYGDTQYF TGTGCCAGCAGCCCTTACGGGGATACGCAGTATTTT
- TRBJ1-5 - TRBV2 CASRSTNQPQHF TGTGCCAGCAGGTCAACTAATCAGCCCCAGCATTTT
- TRBJ2-1 TRBD2 TRBV7-8 CASSLARLPGGYNEQFF TGTGCCAGCAGCTTAGCTCGCCTCCCGGGGGGGTACAATGAGCAGTTCTTC
- TRBJ1-1 - TRBV11-2 CASGLTRSTEAFF TGTGCCAGCGGGCTAACGAGGAGCACTGAAGCTTTCTTT
- TRBJ2-2 - TRBV7-8 CASSFRGGIFTGELFF TGTGCCAGCAGCTTTCGGGGCGGTATATTCACCGGGGAGCTGTTTTTT
once TRBJ2-7 TRBD1 TRBV7-8 CASSLAGTGISYEQYF TGTGCCAGCAGCTTAGCCGGGACAGGCATTAGCTACGAGCAGTACTTC
- TRBJ1-1 - TRBV6-5 CASTPAPQGWSEAFF TGTGCCAGCACTCCAGCTCCCCAGGGCTGGAGTGAAGCTTTCTTT
- TRBJ2-1 - TRBV5-1 CASSPTGTGYNEQFF TGCGCCAGCAGCCCGACGGGAACAGGATACAATGAGCAGTTCTTC
- TRBJ1-4 - TRBV6-5 CASSYEANRGKLFF TGTGCCAGCAGTTACGAGGCGAATCGGGGAAAACTGTTTTTT
- TRBJ1-3 - TRBV2 CASRGLGVLSGNTIYF TGTGCCAGCAGAGGCCTCGGGGTACTCTCTGGAAACACCATATATTTT
once TRBJ1-4 TRBD1 TRBV9 CASSVGQGYNEKLFF TGTGCCAGCAGCGTAGGACAGGGATATAATGAAAAACTGTTTTTT
- TRBJ2-7 - TRBV7-2 CASSSDRGQVSYEQYF TGTGCCAGCAGCTCCGACCGGGGGCAGGTCTCCTACGAGCAGTACTTC
- TRBJ1-3 TRBD1 TRBV10-3 CATKDRGSGNTIYF TGTGCCACCAAGGACAGGGGAAGCGGAAACACCATATATTTT
- TRBJ2-3 - TRBV5-4 CASSLQGGDTQYF TGTGCCAGCAGTCTCCAGGGAGGAGATACGCAGTATTTT
- TRBJ2-7 - TRBV5-4 CASSLRRTYEQYF TGTGCCAGCAGCTTGCGGAGAACCTACGAGCAGTACTTC
- TRBJ1-1 - TRBV12-2 CASHPVGEAFF TGTGCAAGTCACCCGGTGGGTGAAGCTTTCTTT
- TRBJ2-1 TRBD1 TRBV30 CAWSLGTGVANEQFF TGTGCCTGGAGTCTTGGGACAGGGGTTGCCAATGAGCAGTTCTTC
- TRBJ1-4 TRBD1 TRBV19 CASNPTGTANEKLFF TGTGCCAGTAATCCCACCGGGACAGCGAATGAAAAACTGTTTTTT
- TRBJ1-3 - TRBV11-2 CASSLVGGSSGNTIYF TGTGCCAGCAGCTTAGTCGGAGGAAGCTCTGGAAACACCATATATTTT
few TRBJ1-1 TRBD1 TRBV15 CATSRDKAGGTEAFF TGTGCCACCAGCAGAGATAAGGCAGGGGGAACTGAAGCTTTCTTT
- TRBJ2-5 - TRBV4-2 CASSPRGTRGGQETQYF TGTGCCAGCAGCCCGAGGGGCACCCGAGGTGGCCAAGAGACCCAGTACTTC
- TRBJ1-2 - TRBV21-1 CASSPEEGPNYGYTF TGTGCCAGCAGCCCCGAAGAGGGACCTAACTATGGCTACACCTTC
- TRBJ2-1 - TRBV29-1 CSVEKGRSSYNEQFF TGCAGCGTTGAAAAGGGGCGGAGCTCCTACAATGAGCAGTTCTTC
- TRBJ1-4 - TRBV21-1 CASSDRVRDEKLFF TGTGCCAGTTCAGACAGGGTTCGGGATGAAAAACTGTTTTTT
- TRBJ1-6 - TRBV6-5 CASSQQGGHSPLHF TGTGCCAGCAGCCAACAGGGCGGGCATTCACCCCTCCACTTT
once TRBJ1-2 - TRBV10-3 CAISDKQTNYGYTF TGTGCCATCAGTGATAAACAGACCAACTATGGCTACACCTTC
- TRBJ2-3 - TRBV2 CARGSSTDTQYF TGTGCCAGAGGGTCGTCCACAGATACGCAGTATTTT
- TRBJ2-5 - TRBV18 CASSLRGPKPTQYF TGTGCCAGCTCCCTTCGGGGCCCGAAACCGACCCAGTACTTC
once TRBJ1-2 - TRBV6-1 CAISTRTYYGYTF TGTGCCATCTCGACAAGAACCTACTATGGCTACACCTTC